This is a list of T cell receptor beta chains from one sample in a study of blood T cell repertoires in COVID-19. TCRdb keeps only in-frame clones here, not all; method: immunoSEQ multiplex PCR. The repertoire holds 110,000 or so clones, with around three quarters as singletons. The sample taken for sequencing was peripheral blood. The origin of the receptors is a human donor in a cohort sampled during active or convalescent COVID-19. CDR3s include the opening cysteine and the closing phenylalanine or tryptophan. Fields, in order: D gene, J gene, clone size, V gene, CDR3 DNA, CDR3 protein. D genes are given only for firm matches. Part of the rows lack a size; the others show once, few, many or a class for expanded clones.

>.|TRBJ1-1|.|TRBV6-5
TGTGCCAGCAGTTACGGTGGGGCGGTTGAAGCTTTCTTT
CASSYGGAVEAFF
>.|TRBJ2-5|.|TRBV6-2/TRBV6-3
TGTGCCAGCAGCCACGGGGTGACCCAGTACTTC
CASSHGVTQYF
>TRBD2|TRBJ2-7|.|TRBV5-4
TGTGCCAGCAGCATCCCTAGCGGGAGTTACGAGCAGTACTTC
CASSIPSGSYEQYF
>TRBD2|TRBJ2-3|.|TRBV28
TGTGCCAGCAGGCCGGTACCGGGACTAGCGGGGGGGGGAGATACGCAGTATTTT
CASRPVPGLAGGGDTQYF
>TRBD2|TRBJ2-7|.|TRBV4-3
TGCGCCAGCAGCCAAGGGGCGGGGGGCCCCTACGAGCAGTACTTC
CASSQGAGGPYEQYF
>TRBD2|TRBJ2-5|.|TRBV3-1/TRBV3-2
TGTGCCAGCAGCCAAGATTTAAGCGGGGGTCGAGAGACCCAGTACTTC
CASSQDLSGGRETQYF
>.|TRBJ2-1|.|TRBV20-1
TGCAGTGCTAGAATACGGGAGCAGTTCTTC
CSARIREQFF
>TRBD1|TRBJ2-1|.|TRBV28
TGTGCCAGCAGTTTTTGGGGACAGGGACCCTACAATGAGCAGTTCTTC
CASSFWGQGPYNEQFF
>TRBD1|TRBJ1-2|.|TRBV5-1
TGCGCCAGCAGCTTCGGACAGGGGGCGAGTGGCTACACCTTC
CASSFGQGASGYTF
>.|TRBJ1-5|.|TRBV23-1
TGCGCCAGCATCGAGGACAATACGAATCAGCCCCAGCATTTT
CASIEDNTNQPQHF
>.|TRBJ2-7|.|TRBV3-1/TRBV3-2
TGTGCCAGCAGCCAAGGAGGGCTAGCGAACTACGAGCAGTACTTC
CASSQGGLANYEQYF
>TRBD2|TRBJ2-1|.|TRBV28
TGTGCCAGCAAAGGGGTAGCGGGGGTTAATGAGCAGTTCTTC
CASKGVAGVNEQFF
>.|TRBJ2-7|.|TRBV6-2/TRBV6-3
TGTGCCAGCAGTTACATCTATTACGAGCAGTACTTC
CASSYIYYEQYF
>.|TRBJ2-7|.|TRBV29-1
TGCAGCGTTCGTTACAGGGCCTACGAGCAGTACTTC
CSVRYRAYEQYF
>TRBD1|TRBJ2-7|once|TRBV6-5
TGTGCCAGCAGTCGGGACAGGGGGTACTCCTACGAGCAGTACTTC
CASSRDRGYSYEQYF
>TRBD2|TRBJ2-1|.|TRBV28
TGTGCCAGCAGCATTAGCGGGGGGGCCTCCTACAATGAGCAGTTCTTC
CASSISGGASYNEQFF
>.|TRBJ2-7|once|TRBV7-9
TGTGCCAGCAGCTCGTCCCTCTCCCCTTACGAGCAGTACTTC
CASSSSLSPYEQYF
>.|TRBJ2-3|.|TRBV10-3
TGTGCCATCAGTGAGGGGGGCAGGTACACAGATACGCAGTATTTT
CAISEGGRYTDTQYF
>.|TRBJ1-3|.|TRBV9
TGTGCCAGCAGCAAAGATCAGGGGCAGGTGGACACCATATATTTT
CASSKDQGQVDTIYF
>.|TRBJ2-4|.|TRBV24-1
TGTGCCACCACCCCGGCCCCGGGGGCCAAAAACATTCAGTACTTC
CATTPAPGAKNIQYF
>.|TRBJ2-7|once|TRBV27
TGTGCCAGTGGGCGTAAATTTGACCCCTACGAGCAGTACTTC
CASGRKFDPYEQYF
>TRBD1|TRBJ2-5|.|TRBV27
TGTGCCAGCAGAAATAGACAGGGGGCAGGAGAGACCCAGTACTTC
CASRNRQGAGETQYF
>TRBD1|TRBJ2-7|.|TRBV7-2
TGTGCCAGCAGCTTATCAGCGGGACAGGGGATTCCCCTGGAGCAGTACTTC
CASSLSAGQGIPLEQYF
>.|TRBJ2-7|.|TRBV7-2
TGTGCCAGCAGCTTAGGGGGAGTCTACGAGCAGTACTTC
CASSLGGVYEQYF
>.|TRBJ2-5|.|TRBV19
TGTGCCAGTAGTAGCACCGGTTACGAGACCCAGTACTTC
CASSSTGYETQYF
>.|TRBJ1-2|.|TRBV27
TGTGCCAGCAGTATACGCCAGGATAACTATGGCTACACCTTC
CASSIRQDNYGYTF
>.|TRBJ2-7|.|TRBV23-1
TGCGCCAGCAGAACAGAGACTAATCGGGGCTACGAGCAGTACTTC
CASRTETNRGYEQYF
>TRBD1|TRBJ1-2|.|TRBV6-1
TGTGCCAGCAGTGAATGGGACAGCAACTATGGCTACACCTTC
CASSEWDSNYGYTF
>TRBD2|TRBJ2-1|.|TRBV5-1
TGCGCCAGCAGCTTGGTCGGGACTAGCGGGAGGGCGTTTGAGTTCTTC
CASSLVGTSGRAFEFF
>.|TRBJ1-1|.|TRBV7-2
TGTGCCAGCAGCTTGTCGCGGGCGAGCACTGAAGCTTTCTTT
CASSLSRASTEAFF
>TRBD2|TRBJ2-4|.|TRBV9
TGTGCCAGCAGCCTAAGCTCCGGGACTAGCGGGGGACCCAAAAACATTCAGTACTTC
CASSLSSGTSGGPKNIQYF
>.|TRBJ1-1|.|TRBV9
TGTGCCAGCAGCGTAGGAGGGACTGAAGCTTTCTTT
CASSVGGTEAFF
>.|TRBJ1-1|.|TRBV25-1
TGTGCCAGCAGGCCACAGAGACCTTCTGAAGCTTTCTTT
CASRPQRPSEAFF
>.|TRBJ2-6|.|TRBV18
TGTGCCAGCTCAAACTCACGCTCTGGGGCCAACGTCCTGACTTTC
CASSNSRSGANVLTF
>.|TRBJ1-2|few|TRBV19
TGTGCCAGTACCGTTGGGGGGGCGGATGGCTACACCTTC
CASTVGGADGYTF
>.|TRBJ2-5|.|TRBV3-1/TRBV3-2
TGTGCCAGCAGCCAAAGGGGGGGCGGGGAGACCCAGTACTTC
CASSQRGGGETQYF
>TRBD2|TRBJ2-3|once|TRBV14
TGTGCCAGCAGCCTCCGGGAAGCGGGAGGGCGGCTTAGAGCGCAGTATTTT
CASSLREAGGRLRAQYF
>.|TRBJ1-2|.|TRBV5-1
TGCGCCAGCAGCTTGGATGGCAGGACTTACTATGGCTACACCTTC
CASSLDGRTYYGYTF
>TRBD1|TRBJ1-6|.|TRBV2
TGTGCCAGCAAGGGACAGGGGACCTATAATTCACCCCTCCACTTT
CASKGQGTYNSPLHF
>.|TRBJ2-2|.|TRBV12-5
TGTGCTAGTGGTTTGGTACGCAGGGCGACCGGGGAGCTGTTTTTT
CASGLVRRATGELFF
>.|TRBJ1-5|once|TRBV15
TGTGCCACCAGCAGAGAGGACACAAATCAGCCCCAGCATTTT
CATSREDTNQPQHF
>TRBD1|TRBJ2-2|.|TRBV5-3
TGTGCCCCGGGACAGCGAAACACCGGGGAGCTGTTTTTT
CAPGQRNTGELFF
>.|TRBJ1-2|few|TRBV6-6
TGTGCCAGCAGTTACACGGTCTATGGCTACACCTTC
CASSYTVYGYTF
>.|TRBJ2-7|.|TRBV3-1/TRBV3-2
TGTGCCAGCAGCCAAGTAGACGAGCAGTACTTC
CASSQVDEQYF
>.|TRBJ1-1|once|TRBV6-5
TGTGCCACCGGCCGGGGTGAAGCTTTCTTT
CATGRGEAFF
>.|TRBJ2-3|.|TRBV5-1
TGCGCCAGCAGCCAGCGATTACGCCCCACAGATACGCAGTATTTT
CASSQRLRPTDTQYF
>.|TRBJ2-2|.|TRBV3-1/TRBV3-2
TGTGCCAGCAGCCAACCGGGACAGAACACCGGGGAGCTGTTTTTT
CASSQPGQNTGELFF
>TRBD1|TRBJ1-2|.|TRBV27
TGTGCCAGCAGTTACGGAACAGGGGGCGGATTTTATGGCTACACCTTC
CASSYGTGGGFYGYTF
>.|TRBJ1-2|.|TRBV6-2/TRBV6-3
TGTGCCAGCAGCCCGGGGGCAGGCTATGGCTACACCTTC
CASSPGAGYGYTF
>.|TRBJ2-2|.|TRBV19
TGTGCCAGTAGTATAGACAGGAACACCGGGGAGCTGTTTTTT
CASSIDRNTGELFF
>TRBD1|TRBJ2-5|few|TRBV4-2
TGTGCCAGCAGTGTAAAGGACAGGGGGCCGGAGACCCAGTACTTC
CASSVKDRGPETQYF
>.|TRBJ1-5|.|TRBV6-5
TGTGCCAGCAGTTCAGGGTTCAGCAATCAGCCCCAGCATTTT
CASSSGFSNQPQHF
>.|TRBJ1-5|few|TRBV28
TGTGCCAGCACAGAAGGACACCTTAGCAATCAGCCCCAGCATTTT
CASTEGHLSNQPQHF